This T cell receptor beta chain emerged from a study of T-cell memory formation after mild COVID-19 (dated by TCRdb to the early 2020s). Describing the broader study: Most TCR sequence clusters were specific to one of the two donors. T-cell clones expanding and contracting after mild COVID-19 in two donors were tracked by longitudinal TCRalpha and TCRbeta repertoire sequencing. The cohort was made up of two young adult volunteers, one female and one male, who were previously healthy.

Note on this clonotype: Its specific antigen is unknown. No much larger clonotype is one base removed from it; base qualities were not supplied.

Ficoll-Paque density gradient centrifugation was the method used to isolate PBMCs. Sequenced on an Illumina NovaSeq 6000. TCRalpha and TCRbeta cDNA libraries were constructed by 5'RACE with constant-segment primers, with sample barcodes and unique molecular identifiers being introduced. Trizol reagent was used to extract RNA from every sample. Library amplification was performed in two PCR steps, and a second sample barcode and Illumina TruSeq adapters were introduced in the second step. Libraries were sequenced on an Illumina NovaSeq with 2 x 150 bp paired-end reads. On the study's bioinformatics: The reads were demultiplexed and collapsed into UMI-guided consensus sequences using migec v1.2.7. Using mixcr v2.1.11, the UMI consensuses were aligned to TRA and TRB V and J templates and assembled into clonotypes. A clonotype was counted as expanded or contracted only if both edgeR and NoisET called the change significant, with noise models trained on biological replicates. edgeR calls used a false discovery rate-adjusted p below 0.01 and a log2 fold-change threshold of 1. As an exploratory analysis of dynamics, PCA with hierarchical clustering was applied to max-normalized trajectories of the 1000 most abundant clonotypes. Separately sequenced CD4+ and CD8+ repertoires were used to assign a CD4 or CD8 phenotype to each responding clone. TCRdb cleaned the public reads at Q25 with fastp, built clones with MiXCR and kept in-frame beta chains. Records with the same CDR3 protein are collapsed into one entry carrying the most frequent genes and DNA. The V and J calls follow TCRdb's processing rather than the paper's. Recorded for this sample are about 450,000 distinct CDR3 sequences; less than 25% of them occurred a single time. 10% to 15% of the sample is in the top ten clones.

Results the study describes overall, beyond this receptor: Balanced CD4/CD8 phenotypes were observed for clones contracting from day 15 to 85, whereas a bias towards CD4+ was observed for a second wave of clones expanding from day 15 to 37. Contracting CD4+ clones appeared mostly in the CM and EM memory subsets, whereas CD8+ clones were enriched in EMRA. Some responding clones were detected in pre-infection memory, suggesting pre-existing cross-reactive memory T cells joined the SARS-CoV-2 response. Only a couple of mild cases were covered in the study, and larger cohorts including severe cases with pre-infection samples were considered necessary. Whether the second-wave clones peaking on day 37 were SARS-CoV-2 specific was not confirmed.

According to the germline V gene (reference sequence), CDR1 reads MNHNY and CDR2 reads SVGAGI. Reading from cysteine to phenylalanine, the CDR3 counts 14 amino acids. Here the CDR3 DNA is all that survives: 42 bases in frame from base 1. Trimming accounts for 1 base at V and 3 bases at J, while the number of junction bases matched to no gene is 2. The TCR originated in an adult woman who had mild COVID-19 (a few samples of this study predate the infection). The sample titles of this study are shuffled in the database, so cell type and time point are left out; the donor was told from shared clones. Sequencing was done on a sample of PBMCs or a T cell subset sorted from them (not recorded which). The chain was built from TRBV6-6 and TRBJ2-7, with 8 middle bases fitting TRBD1. The nucleotide sequence reads TGTGCCAGCAGTTACTTCGGGACAGGCTACGAGCAGTACTTC. Its coded protein is CASSYFGTGYEQYF.